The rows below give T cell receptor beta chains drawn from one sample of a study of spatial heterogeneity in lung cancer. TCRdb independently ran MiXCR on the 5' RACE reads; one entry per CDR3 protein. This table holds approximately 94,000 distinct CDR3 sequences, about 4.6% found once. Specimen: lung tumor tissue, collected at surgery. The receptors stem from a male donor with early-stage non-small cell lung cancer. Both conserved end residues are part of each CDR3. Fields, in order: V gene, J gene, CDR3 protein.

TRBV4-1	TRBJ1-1	CASSQDGTLRGKGASEAFF
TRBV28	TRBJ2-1	CASSLFSTDNEQFF
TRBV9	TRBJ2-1	CASSVTSGSYNEQFF
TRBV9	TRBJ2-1	CASSTRTGNDEQFF
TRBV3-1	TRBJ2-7	CASSQDSGPIGQYF
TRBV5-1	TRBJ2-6	CASGIRSGANVLTF
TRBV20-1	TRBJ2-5	CSAPPPSGRAGETQYF
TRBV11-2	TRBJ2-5	CASSRYGGPQETQYF
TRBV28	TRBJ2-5	CASSLAGSGGETQYF
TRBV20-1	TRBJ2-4	CSASSWEIKNIQYF
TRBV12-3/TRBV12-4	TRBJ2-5	CASSLSWEGLETQYF
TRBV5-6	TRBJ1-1	CASSLGSAEAFF
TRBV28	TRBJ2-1	CASSPTLVVSYNEQFF
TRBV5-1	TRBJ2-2	CASSLMMGGENTGELFF
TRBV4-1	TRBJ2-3	CASSHPLVGAQYF
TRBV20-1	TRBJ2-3	CSAMHYQERDTQYF
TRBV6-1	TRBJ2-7	CASSSYPGTRSYEQYF
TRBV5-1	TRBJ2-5	CASSFWDFQETQYF
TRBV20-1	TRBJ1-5	CSAGGPRGQLNQPRHF
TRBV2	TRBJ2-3	CASSGVPPQIRSLNRYF
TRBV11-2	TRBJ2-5	CASSLDLEETQYF
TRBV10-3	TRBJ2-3	CAIRSGTSVSTDTQYF
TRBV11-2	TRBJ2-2	CASSLELTGELFF
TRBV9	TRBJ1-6	CASSVGGNSPLHF
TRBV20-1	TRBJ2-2	CSAPRSLTGELFF
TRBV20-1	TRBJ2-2	CSARDFNRAAGELFF
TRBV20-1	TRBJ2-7	CSASPPGLGADEQYF
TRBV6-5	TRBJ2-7	CASSIRLAGEDEQYF
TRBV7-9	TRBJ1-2	CASSSIDRAGYTF
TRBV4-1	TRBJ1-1	CASSQEVSAGTEAFF
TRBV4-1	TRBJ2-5	CASSPGTGLYETQYF
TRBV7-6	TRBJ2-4	CASSLGPMYGRAKNIQYF
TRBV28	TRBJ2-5	CASRKREAQETQYF
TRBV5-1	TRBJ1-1	CASSSRKYTEAFF
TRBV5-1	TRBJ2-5	CASSFAGGSQETQYF
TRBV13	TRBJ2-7	CASSLGLAAHEQYF
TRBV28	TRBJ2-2	CASKVSGIGSAGELFF
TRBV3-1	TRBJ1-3	CASRRGEAGNTIYF
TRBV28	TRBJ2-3	CASSQPGLSTDTQYF
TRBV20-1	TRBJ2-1	CSARKGYNEQFF
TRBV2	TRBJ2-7	CASLGRSFSYEQYF
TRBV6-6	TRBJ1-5	CASTGFGQPQHF
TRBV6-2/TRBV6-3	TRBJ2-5	CASRGKRSQETQYF
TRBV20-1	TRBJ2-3	CSASTGSDTQYF
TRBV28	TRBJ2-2	CASSSPLAGVRTGELFF
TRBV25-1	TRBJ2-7	CASRENRDPGEQYF
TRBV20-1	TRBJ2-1	CSNGYNEQFF
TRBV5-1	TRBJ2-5	CASSFAGVQETQYF
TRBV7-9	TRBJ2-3	CASSLVTSGTDTQYF
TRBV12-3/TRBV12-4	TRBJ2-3	CASSRGLAGEFFYTQYF
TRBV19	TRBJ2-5	CAVRDRVSETQYF
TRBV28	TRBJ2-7	CASSLGIAQYF
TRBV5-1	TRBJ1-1	CASRQNENTEAFF
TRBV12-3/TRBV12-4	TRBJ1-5	CASTTARGGNQPQHF
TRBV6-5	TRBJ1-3	CASTNPGGAGNTIYF
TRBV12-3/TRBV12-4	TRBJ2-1	CASSFDYSYNEQFF
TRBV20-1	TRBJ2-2	CSAGIAGNTGELFF
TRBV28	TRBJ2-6	CASSHRVAGANVLTF